This TCR beta chain was sequenced for a study of regulatory T cells in long-lasting Graves disease. Study in general: Prior antithyroid drug treatment in newly diagnosed Graves' patients lasted under 3 months. Study-wide points: Favored gene segments in persistent disease were TRBV28, TRBJ1-2 and TRBJ2-5. Researchers examined only peripheral blood and not thyroid tissue.

J lost 4 bases, V lost 6 bases, and 7 bases had no gene match. CDR3 length: 16 residues. Described time point: newly diagnosed GD, antithyroid drugs for less than 3 months. From PBMCs, RNA was extracted and then used to make the TCR library. Roughly 10 milliliters of peripheral blood were drawn into EDTA tubes. For TCR beta, libraries came from iRepertoire HTBI primers and Arm-PCR of CDR3 regions. TCRdb reprocessed the multiplex PCR reads via MiXCR and lists one record per CDR3 protein. The data show approximately 310,000 distinct CDR3 sequences, with 15% to 20% seen just once and more than 30% held by the top ten. This clonotype was found many times. Its antigen is not known.

This clonotype was sampled from a female donor with Graves disease. The material sequenced was peripheral blood mononuclear cells (PBMCs), taken at new diagnosis, from a patient treated with antithyroid drugs. This chain links TRBV12-3 or TRBV12-4 with TRBJ2-7, with TRBD2 identical over 15 bases. Here the CDR3 reads CASSPGLAGGSYEQYF. CDR3 sequence (DNA): TGTGCCAGCAGCCCGGGACTAGCGGGAGGTTCTTACGAGCAGTACTTC.